This T cell receptor beta chain was recorded in a study of human T cells and chemical hapten exposure. Study details: A roughly 2 cm by roughly 2 cm inner upper arm patch received 2% DPC for sensitization.

A single record per CDR3 protein comes from TCRdb applying MiXCR to the RACE reads. The table has roughly 70,000 distinct CDR3 sequences, around 9.8% seen once. Time point meaning: patch test 1, 2 weeks after DPC sensitization. Sample treatment: therapeutic diphenylcyclopropenone sensitization with weekly scalp DPC. Whole blood that had not been fractionated was the source of extracted total RNA. V dropped 9 bases and J dropped 0 bases, with 6 bases sitting between them. CDR1 MDHEN and CDR2 SYDVKM come from the germline V gene. CDR3 length equals 12 residues. The sequence was obtained from a woman aged 40 to 50 with alopecia areata. Some clones in this sample may be carry-over from other donors' samples. This sample comprised whole blood, obtained in connection with sensitization to the hapten diphenylcyclopropenone (DPC). J is TRBJ2-4 and V is TRBV28; D call uncertain. The CDR3 is CASCIAKNIQYF. CDR3 in DNA: TGTGCCAGTTGTATAGCCAAAAACATTCAGTACTTC. Using reference TRBV28 and TRBJ2-4 for the parts outside the CDR3, the full variable domain is DVKVTQSSRYLVKRTGEKVFLECVQDMDHENMFWYRQDPGLGLRLIYFSYDVKMKEKGDIPEGYSVSREKKERFSLILESASTNQTSMYLCASCIAKNIQYFGAGTRLSVL.